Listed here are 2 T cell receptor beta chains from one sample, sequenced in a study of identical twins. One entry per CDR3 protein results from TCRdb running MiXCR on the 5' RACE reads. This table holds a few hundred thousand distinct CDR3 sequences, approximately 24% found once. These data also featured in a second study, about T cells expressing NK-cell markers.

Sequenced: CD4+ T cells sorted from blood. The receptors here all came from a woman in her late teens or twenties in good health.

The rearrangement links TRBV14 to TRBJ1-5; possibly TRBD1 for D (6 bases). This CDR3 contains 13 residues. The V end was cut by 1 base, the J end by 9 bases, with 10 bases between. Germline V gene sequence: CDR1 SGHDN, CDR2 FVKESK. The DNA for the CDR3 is TGTGCCAGCAGCCAAGGGGGGCTGAGGCCCCAGCATTTT. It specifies CASSQGGLRPQHF.

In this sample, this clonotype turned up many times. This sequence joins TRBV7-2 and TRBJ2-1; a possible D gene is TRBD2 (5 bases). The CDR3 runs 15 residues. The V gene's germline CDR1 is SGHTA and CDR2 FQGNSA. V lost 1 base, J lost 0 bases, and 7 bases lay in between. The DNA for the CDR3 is TGTGCCAGCAGCTTAGTAGCGAACTCCTACAATGAGCAGTTCTTC. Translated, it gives CASSLVANSYNEQFF.